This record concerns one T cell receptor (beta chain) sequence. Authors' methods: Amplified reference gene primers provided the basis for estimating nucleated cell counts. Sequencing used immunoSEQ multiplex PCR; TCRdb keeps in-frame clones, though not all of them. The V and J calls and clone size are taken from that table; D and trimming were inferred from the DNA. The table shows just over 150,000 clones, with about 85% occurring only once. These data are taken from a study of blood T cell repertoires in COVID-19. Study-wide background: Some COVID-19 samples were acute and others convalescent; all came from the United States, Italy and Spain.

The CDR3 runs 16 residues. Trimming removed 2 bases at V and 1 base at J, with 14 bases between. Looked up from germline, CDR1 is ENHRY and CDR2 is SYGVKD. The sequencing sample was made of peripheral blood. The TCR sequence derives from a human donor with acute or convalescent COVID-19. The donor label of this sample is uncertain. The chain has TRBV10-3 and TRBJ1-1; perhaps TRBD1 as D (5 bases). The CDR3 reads CAISEATPGGNTEAFF. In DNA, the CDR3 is TGTGCCATCAGTGAGGCCACGCCGGGGGGGAACACTGAAGCTTTCTTT.